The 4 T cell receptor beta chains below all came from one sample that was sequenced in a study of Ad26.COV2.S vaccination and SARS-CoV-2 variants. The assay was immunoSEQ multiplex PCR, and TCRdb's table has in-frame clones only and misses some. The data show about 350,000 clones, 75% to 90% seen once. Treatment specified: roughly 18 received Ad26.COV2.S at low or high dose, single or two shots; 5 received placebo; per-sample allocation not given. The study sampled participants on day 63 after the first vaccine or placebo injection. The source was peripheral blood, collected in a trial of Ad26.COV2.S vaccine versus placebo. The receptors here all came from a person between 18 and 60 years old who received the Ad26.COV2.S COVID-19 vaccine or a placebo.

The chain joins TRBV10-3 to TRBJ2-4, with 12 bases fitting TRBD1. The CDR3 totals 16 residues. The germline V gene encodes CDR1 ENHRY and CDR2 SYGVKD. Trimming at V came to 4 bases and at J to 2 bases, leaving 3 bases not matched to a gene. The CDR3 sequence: CAISGGQGASKNIQYF. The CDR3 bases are TGTGCCATCAGTGGGGGACAGGGGGCCTCCAAAAACATTCAGTACTTC.

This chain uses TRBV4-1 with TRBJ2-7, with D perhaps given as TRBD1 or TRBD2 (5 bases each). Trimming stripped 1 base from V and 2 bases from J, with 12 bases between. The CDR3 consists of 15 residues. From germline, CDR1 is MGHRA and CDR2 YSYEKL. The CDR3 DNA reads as TGCGCCAGCAGCCAAGGATCAGGGAGCCCCTACGAGCAGTACTTC. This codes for CASSQGSGSPYEQYF.

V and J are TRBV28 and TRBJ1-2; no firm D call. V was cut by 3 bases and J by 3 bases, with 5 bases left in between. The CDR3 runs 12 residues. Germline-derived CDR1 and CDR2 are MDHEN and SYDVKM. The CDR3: CASSLTYYGYTF. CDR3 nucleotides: TGTGCCAGCAGTTTGACATACTATGGCTACACCTTC.

The CDR3 DNA reads TGTGCCAGCAGCACTGGACCTTCCTCTGGAAACACCATATATTTT. Translated, it gives CASSTGPSSGNTIYF. The chain combines TRBV7-6 with TRBJ1-3; no definite D call. The CDR3 is 15 amino acids. Trimming left V 5 bases short and J 0 bases short, with 11 bases between. The germline gives CDR1 SGHVS, CDR2 FNYEAQ.